This entry describes one TCR beta chain. The data originate from a study of technical replicates of blood from a few donors. TCRdb's copy holds only in-frame clones and misses some; the assay was immunoSEQ multiplex PCR. The sample holds approximately 89,000 clones; about 93% are singletons and the top ten take 0.39%. The CDR3 totals 13 residues. The V end was cut by 7 bases, the J end by 6 bases, with 16 bases between. Germline V CDR1 and CDR2: SEHNR, FQNEAQ (reference sequence). The specimen sequenced was T cells isolated from PBMCs. The chain carries TRBV7-9 and TRBJ2-7, with D tentatively TRBD2 (6 bases). This sequence was found in a human donor in good health. The CDR3 DNA reads TGTGCCAGCACCAAAACGGGAGCGGTCGAGCAGTACTTC. Its translation: CASTKTGAVEQYF.